These T cell receptor beta chains were read from a single sample in a study of cytomegalovirus exposure and HLA in healthy donors. Clones were read by immunoSEQ multiplex PCR, and TCRdb kept only the in-frame ones, dropping some. The sample holds roughly 150,000 clones, nearly 70% seen once. The sequenced sample consisted of PBMCs. The receptors here all came from a man aged 25 to 40 in good health and CMV-seropositive. The CDR3 runs from the conserved cysteine through the conserved F or W. The D gene is left open where the match is weak. Expanded clones are given a class, and other clones once, few, many or no size at all.

TGCAGCGTTGATCAAGCGGGAACCGGGGAGCTGTTTTTT,CSVDQAGTGELFF,TRBJ2-2,TRBD2,.,TRBV29-1
TGTGCTAGTGGTTTGGGAATAGCGGGGAAAAACCCCCTCCAGCGAGAGACCCAGTACTTC,CASGLGIAGKNPLQRETQYF,TRBJ2-5,TRBD2,.,TRBV12-5
TGTGCCAGCAGCCGCGGGGGGACAGGGGGCTTCGGCGAGCAGTACTTC,CASSRGGTGGFGEQYF,TRBJ2-7,TRBD1,few,TRBV5-8
TGCGCCAGCAGCCCGTGGGGGGAAGCTTCGAACACCGGGGAGCTGTTTTTT,CASSPWGEASNTGELFF,TRBJ2-2,.,few,TRBV5-1
TGTGCCAGCAGTGATGACACGACTGGAAACACCATATATTTT,CASSDDTTGNTIYF,TRBJ1-3,.,.,TRBV25-1
TGCGCCAGCAGCCCCCGTTGGGGACAGCGAGACCACAATGAGCAGTTCTTC,CASSPRWGQRDHNEQFF,TRBJ2-1,TRBD1,.,TRBV4-1
TGTGCCAGCAGCGTTAGGGGGAACACTGAAGCTTTCTTT,CASSVRGNTEAFF,TRBJ1-1,.,.,TRBV2
TGTGCCAGCAGCGCCGGGGGTCCTTACAATGAGCAGTTCTTC,CASSAGGPYNEQFF,TRBJ2-1,.,.,TRBV9
TGCGCCAGCAGCAACGAAGGGACTAGCGGGAGCGTGAGGGAGCAGTACTTC,CASSNEGTSGSVREQYF,TRBJ2-5,TRBD2,.,TRBV5-1
TGTGCCAGTAGTATCGTTGGTGTCTTGCGGGCAGATACGCAGTATTTT,CASSIVGVLRADTQYF,TRBJ2-3,.,.,TRBV19
TGCGCCAGCTGCGCCTTTCGGGGAAGCCAGGAGACCCAGTACTTC,CASCAFRGSQETQYF,TRBJ2-5,.,.,TRBV4-1
TGCGCCAGCAGTGAAGGACTAGCGGGAGGGGCACACTACGAGCAGTACTTC,CASSEGLAGGAHYEQYF,TRBJ2-7,TRBD2,few,TRBV10-1
TGTGCCAGCAGTTCCCTTGGAGGGGCCCCGAACACTGAAGCTTTCTTT,CASSSLGGAPNTEAFF,TRBJ1-1,.,.,TRBV28
TGTGCCAGCAGTTACGGGACAGCAACCTACGAGCAGTACTTC,CASSYGTATYEQYF,TRBJ2-7,TRBD1,few,TRBV6-6
TGTGCCAGCAGCGCGAGACTAGCGGGAGGGCCCTACAATGAGCAGTTCTTC,CASSARLAGGPYNEQFF,TRBJ2-1,TRBD2,.,TRBV9
TGTGCCAGTACCAGGGAACTGAACACCGGGGAGCTGTTTTTT,CASTRELNTGELFF,TRBJ2-2,.,.,TRBV6-4
TGCGCCAGCAGCCAAGATGCCAGGGGGCTTGACATTCAGTACTTC,CASSQDARGLDIQYF,TRBJ2-4,TRBD1,.,TRBV4-1
TGTGCCTGGAGCCGGGGATCGCGACTCGGGGAACTGTTTTTT,CAWSRGSRLGELFF,TRBJ1-4,.,.,TRBV30
TGTGCCAGCAGTTTGACAGCTGGGGCCAACGTCCTGACTTTC,CASSLTAGANVLTF,TRBJ2-6,.,.,TRBV27
TGTGCCAGCAGTCCGCGGGGGCGGGGCACTAATGAAAAACTGTTTTTT,CASSPRGRGTNEKLFF,TRBJ1-4,.,.,TRBV27
TGTGCCAGCAGTTACTCCAGGGCAGACTACAATGAGCAGTTCTTC,CASSYSRADYNEQFF,TRBJ2-1,.,.,TRBV6-5